The clone carrying this T cell receptor (beta chain) was picked up many times. The data derive from a study of T-cell reconstitution after alpha-beta-depleted transplantation in children. After removal of 5 bases from V and 3 bases from J, the junction contained 5 bases not matched to a gene. The germline V gene encodes CDR1 SGHVS and CDR2 FQNEAQ. The CDR3 is made up of 15 amino acids. Preparation of the TCRbeta library was carried out with unique molecular identifiers. TCRdb reanalysed the PCR reads using MiXCR and keeps one entry per CDR3 protein. Of about 120,000 distinct CDR3 sequences in the sample, 10% were seen once.

The genes are TRBV7-8 and TRBJ1-5; 9 positions agree with TRBD1. This sequence originates from a human donor who donated a stem cell graft to a child with acute lymphoblastic leukemia. The material was PBMCs from the stem cell graft donor, obtained from the stem cell graft. CDR3 coding DNA: TGTGCCAGCAGCCGAGACAGGGGGGACAATCAGCCCCAGCATTTT. Protein: CASSRDRGDNQPQHF.